The present entry profiles one T cell receptor beta chain with its context. What it recognizes is unknown. This sample was taken from a study of T cell clones after liver transplantation. Looking at the study overall: TCRbeta sequencing after a pre-transplant mixed lymphocyte reaction identified graft-donor-reactive clones, later tracked in post-transplant blood.

Produced via immunoSEQ multiplex PCR; TCRdb's table is partial and in-frame only. The sample carries more than 20,000 clones, 78% recorded once. Findings and caveats of the study: Conclusions were preliminary, with small, heterogeneous patient groups.

Germline V gene lookup returns CDR1 MNHEY and CDR2 SVGAGI. This CDR3 has 14 residues. V was clipped by 3 bases and J by 7 bases, with 15 bases between them. This clonotype was sampled from a human patient who received a liver transplant. The graft donor may be the source of some T cells. The chain is built from TRBV6-5 and TRBJ1-1, with D tentatively TRBD1 (5 bases). Sequences were derived from CD8+ T cells from blood, sampled 52 to 60 months after liver transplant. In nucleotides, the CDR3 is TGTGCCAGCAGTTATTTGGCAGGGACGAATGAAGCTTTCTTT. Its protein product is CASSYLAGTNEAFF.